The rows below give T cell receptor beta chains drawn from one sample of a study of a mutant IDH1 vaccine in newly diagnosed glioma. Antigens for these TCRs are unknown. This table comes from immunoSEQ multiplex PCR, and its TCRdb copy is limited to in-frame clones, with some not included. The sample has roughly 60,000 clones, 60% to 75% seen once; the top ten hold roughly 5%. The sample was PBMCs, taken from a glioma patient whose treatment included an IDH1 peptide vaccine. Receptors were obtained from a man aged 45-65 years with glioma. The CDR3 runs from the conserved cysteine through the conserved F or W. D genes are given only for firm matches. Clone size is stated in some rows and not others, as once, few, many or a class when expanded.

clone_size j_call v_call d_call cdr3_aa cdr3_nt
. TRBJ1-1 TRBV5-6 . CASSLMAGVVLGTEAFF TGTGCCAGCAGCTTGATGGCAGGGGTGGTTTTAGGCACTGAAGCTTTCTTT
. TRBJ2-7 TRBV9 TRBD1 CASSVEGTGMYEQYF TGTGCCAGCAGCGTAGAAGGGACAGGGATGTACGAGCAGTACTTC
. TRBJ1-2 TRBV25-1 TRBD1 CASSGGTGMMAYGYTF TGTGCCAGCAGTGGGGGGACAGGGATGATGGCCTATGGCTACACCTTC
. TRBJ2-7 TRBV18 . CASSPPWAHYEQYF TGTGCCAGCTCACCACCATGGGCCCACTACGAGCAGTACTTC
. TRBJ1-2 TRBV7-9 . CASSLVDLYGYTF TGTGCCAGCAGCTTAGTGGATCTCTATGGCTACACCTTC
. TRBJ1-5 TRBV7-6 . CASSPQDGNQPQHF TGTGCCAGCAGCCCTCAGGACGGGAATCAGCCCCAGCATTTT
. TRBJ2-5 TRBV5-4 . CASSLNRVPETQYF TGTGCCAGCAGCTTGAATCGAGTCCCGGAGACCCAGTACTTC
once TRBJ2-7 TRBV5-1 TRBD2 CASSLATGGVYEQYF TGCGCCAGCAGCTTGGCGACGGGGGGGGTCTACGAGCAGTACTTC
. TRBJ1-1 TRBV5-6 . CASSLGHRTVNTEAFF TGTGCCAGCAGCTTGGGCCATCGGACAGTTAACACTGAAGCTTTCTTT
. TRBJ2-5 TRBV6-5 TRBD2 CASSSGLAGQETQYF TGTGCCAGCAGTTCCGGACTAGCGGGCCAAGAGACCCAGTACTTC
. TRBJ2-1 TRBV7-9 . CASSFRRTKQFF TGTGCCAGCAGCTTCCGCAGGACCAAGCAGTTCTTC